The 3 T cell receptor beta chains presented below share a single source sample, sequenced in a study of T-cell memory formation after mild COVID-19. In TCRdb, the 5' RACE reads were re-called with MiXCR into one record per CDR3 protein. Of roughly 200,000 distinct CDR3 sequences detected, around 9.1% appear once; the ten largest clones hold roughly 3.5%. Sequenced sample: PBMCs or a T cell subset sorted from them (not recorded which). The receptors were sampled from a man between 18 and 35 years old who had mild COVID-19 (a few samples of this study predate the infection). Cell type and time point are not known.

The genes are TRBV5-1 and TRBJ2-3, with D perhaps matching TRBD1 (6 bases). The germline CDR1 and CDR2 sequences are SGHRS and YFSETQ. Trimming pared 4 bases from V and 1 base from J, leaving 16 bases between. This CDR3 spans 16 amino acids. The CDR3 DNA reads TGCGCCAGCAGCGCGCAGGGGAGTGGTGGCACAGATACGCAGTATTTT. This sequence encodes CASSAQGSGGTDTQYF.

The V gene is TRBV29-1, the J gene TRBJ1-1; D uncertain. CDR3 length: 14 residues. Trimming cost V 8 bases and J 2 bases, with 18 bases left between them. From germline, CDR1 is SQVTM and CDR2 ANQGSEA. This CDR3 reads CSITRQGFNTEAFF. The CDR3 DNA follows: TGCAGCATCACCCGACAAGGGTTTAACACTGAAGCTTTCTTT. Together with reference TRBV29-1 and TRBJ1-1, the CDR3 gives the full variable domain: SAVISQKPSRDICQRGTSLTIQCQVDSQVTMMFWYRQQPGQSLTLIATANQGSEATYESGFVIDKFPISRPNLTFSTLTVSNMSPEDSSIYLCSITRQGFNTEAFFGQGTRLTVV.

The chain joins TRBV2 to TRBJ2-1; TRBD1 or TRBD2 may be the D gene (5 bases each). V lost 6 bases and J 10 bases, leaving 13 bases between the germline ends. This CDR3 contains 12 residues. Germline V lookup: CDR1 SNHLY, CDR2 FYNNEI. The CDR3 protein is CASRWQGREQFF. The CDR3 nucleotides read TGTGCCAGCAGGTGGCAGGGACGCGAGCAGTTCTTC. The full variable domain, rest sourced from reference TRBV2 and TRBJ2-1, is EPEVTQTPSHQVTQMGQEVILRCVPISNHLYFYWYRQILGQKVEFLVSFYNNEISEKSEIFDDQFSVERPDGSNFTLKIRSTKLEDSAMYFCASRWQGREQFFGPGTRLTVL.